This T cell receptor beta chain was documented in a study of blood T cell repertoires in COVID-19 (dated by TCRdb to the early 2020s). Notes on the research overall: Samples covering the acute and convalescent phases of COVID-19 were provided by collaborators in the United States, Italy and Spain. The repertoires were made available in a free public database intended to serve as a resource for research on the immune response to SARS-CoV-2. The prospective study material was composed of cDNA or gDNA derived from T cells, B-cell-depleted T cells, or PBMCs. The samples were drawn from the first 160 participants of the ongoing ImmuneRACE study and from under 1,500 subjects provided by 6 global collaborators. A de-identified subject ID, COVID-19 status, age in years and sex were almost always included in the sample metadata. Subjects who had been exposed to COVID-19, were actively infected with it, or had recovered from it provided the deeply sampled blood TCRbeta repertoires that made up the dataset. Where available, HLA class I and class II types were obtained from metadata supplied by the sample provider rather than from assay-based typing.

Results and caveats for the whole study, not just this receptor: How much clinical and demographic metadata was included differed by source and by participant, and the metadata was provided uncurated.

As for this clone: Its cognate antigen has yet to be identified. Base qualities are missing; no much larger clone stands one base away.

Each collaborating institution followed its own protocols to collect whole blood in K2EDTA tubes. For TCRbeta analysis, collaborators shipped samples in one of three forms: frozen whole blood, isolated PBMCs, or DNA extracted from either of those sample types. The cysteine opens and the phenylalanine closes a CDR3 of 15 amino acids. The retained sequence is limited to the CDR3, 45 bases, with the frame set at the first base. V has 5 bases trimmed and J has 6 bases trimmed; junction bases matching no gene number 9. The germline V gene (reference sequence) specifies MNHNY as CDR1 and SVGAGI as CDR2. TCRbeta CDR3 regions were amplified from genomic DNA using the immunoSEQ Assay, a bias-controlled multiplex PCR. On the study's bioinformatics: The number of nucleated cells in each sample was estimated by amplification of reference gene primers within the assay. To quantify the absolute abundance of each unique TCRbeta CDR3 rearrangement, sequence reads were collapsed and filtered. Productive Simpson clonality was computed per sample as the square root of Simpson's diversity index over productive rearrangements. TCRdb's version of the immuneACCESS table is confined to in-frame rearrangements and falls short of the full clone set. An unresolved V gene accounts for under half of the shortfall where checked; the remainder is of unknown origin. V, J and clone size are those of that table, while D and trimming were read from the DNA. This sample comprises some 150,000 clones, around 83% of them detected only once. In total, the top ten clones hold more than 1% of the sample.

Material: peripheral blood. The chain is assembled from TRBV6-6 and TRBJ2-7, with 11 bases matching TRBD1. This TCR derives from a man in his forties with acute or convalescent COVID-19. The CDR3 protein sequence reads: CASSQTGTGGVEQYF. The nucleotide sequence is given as TGTGCCAGCAGTCAGACCGGGACAGGGGGAGTCGAGCAGTACTTC.